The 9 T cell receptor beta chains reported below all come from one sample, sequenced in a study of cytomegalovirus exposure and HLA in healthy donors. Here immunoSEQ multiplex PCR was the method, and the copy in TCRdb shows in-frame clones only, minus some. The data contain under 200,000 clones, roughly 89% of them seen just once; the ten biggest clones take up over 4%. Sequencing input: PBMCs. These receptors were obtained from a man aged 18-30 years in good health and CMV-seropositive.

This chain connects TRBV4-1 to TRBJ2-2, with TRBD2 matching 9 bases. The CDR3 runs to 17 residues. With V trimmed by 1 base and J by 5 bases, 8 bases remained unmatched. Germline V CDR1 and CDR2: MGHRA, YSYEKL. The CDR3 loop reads CASSQGFSGSVTGELFF. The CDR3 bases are TGCGCCAGCAGCCAAGGTTTTAGCGGGAGTGTAACCGGGGAGCTGTTTTTT.

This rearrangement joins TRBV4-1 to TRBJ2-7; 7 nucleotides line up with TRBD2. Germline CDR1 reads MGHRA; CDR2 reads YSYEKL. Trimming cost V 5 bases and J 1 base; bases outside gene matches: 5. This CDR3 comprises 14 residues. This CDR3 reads CASSLQAGSYEQYF. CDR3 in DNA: TGCGCCAGCAGCTTACAAGCGGGATCCTACGAGCAGTACTTC.

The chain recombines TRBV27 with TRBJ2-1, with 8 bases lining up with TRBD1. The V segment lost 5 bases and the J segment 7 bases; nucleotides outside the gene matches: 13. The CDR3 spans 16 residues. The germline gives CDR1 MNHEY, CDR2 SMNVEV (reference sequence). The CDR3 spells CASSPLLDRAGNEQFF. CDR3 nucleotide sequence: TGTGCCAGCAGTCCCCTCCTGGACAGGGCGGGGAATGAGCAGTTCTTC.

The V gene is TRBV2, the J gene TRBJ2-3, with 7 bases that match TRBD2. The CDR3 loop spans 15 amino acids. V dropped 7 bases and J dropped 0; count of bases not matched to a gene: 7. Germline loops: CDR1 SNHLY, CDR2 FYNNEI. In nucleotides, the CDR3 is TGTGCCAGCAACCGACCTAGCGGTAGCACAGATACGCAGTATTTT. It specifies CASNRPSGSTDTQYF.

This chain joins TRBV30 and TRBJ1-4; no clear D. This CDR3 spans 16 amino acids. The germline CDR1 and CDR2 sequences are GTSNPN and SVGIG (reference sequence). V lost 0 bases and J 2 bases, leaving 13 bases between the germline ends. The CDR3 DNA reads TGTGCCTGGAGTGTACATGGGAGGACGACTAATGAAAAACTGTTTTTT. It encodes CAWSVHGRTTNEKLFF.

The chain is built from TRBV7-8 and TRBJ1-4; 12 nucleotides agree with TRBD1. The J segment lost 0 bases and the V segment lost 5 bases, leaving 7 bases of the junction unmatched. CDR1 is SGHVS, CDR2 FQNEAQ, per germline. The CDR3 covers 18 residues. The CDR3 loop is CASSRGQGASPTNEKLFF. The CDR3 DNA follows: TGTGCCAGCAGCCGGGGACAGGGGGCTTCCCCAACTAATGAAAAACTGTTTTTT.

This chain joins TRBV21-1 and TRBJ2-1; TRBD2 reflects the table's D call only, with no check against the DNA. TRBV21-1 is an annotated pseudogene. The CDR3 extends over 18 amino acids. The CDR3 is CASSKARVVVPIYNEQFF. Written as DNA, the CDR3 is TGTGCCAGCAGCAAAGCGCGGGTGGTAGTCCCGATATACAATGAGCAGTTCTTC.

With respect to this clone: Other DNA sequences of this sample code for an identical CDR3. The CDR3 DNA follows: TGTGCCAGCAGCCAAACTAGCGGGGGGAACACCGGGGAGCTGTTTTTT. Amino acid sequence: CASSQTSGGNTGELFF. The chain couples TRBV5-6 to TRBJ2-2, with 11 bases aligning to TRBD2. Germline CDR1 reads SGHDT; CDR2 reads YYEEEE. V lost 4 bases and J lost 1; bases outside the gene matches: 3. The CDR3 runs to 16 residues. Complete variable domain (other parts from reference TRBV5-6 and TRBJ2-2): DAGVTQSPTHLIKTRGQQVTLRCSPKSGHDTVSWYQQALGQGPQFIFQYYEEEERQRGNFPDRFSGHQFPNYSSELNVNALLLGDSALYLCASSQTSGGNTGELFFGEGSRLTVL.

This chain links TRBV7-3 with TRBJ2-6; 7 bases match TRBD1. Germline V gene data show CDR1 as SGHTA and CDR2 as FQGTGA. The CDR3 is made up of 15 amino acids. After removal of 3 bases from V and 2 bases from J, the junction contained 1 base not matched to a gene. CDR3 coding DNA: TGTGCCAGCAGCTTCGACAGGGCTGGGGCCAACGTCCTGACTTTC. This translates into CASSFDRAGANVLTF.